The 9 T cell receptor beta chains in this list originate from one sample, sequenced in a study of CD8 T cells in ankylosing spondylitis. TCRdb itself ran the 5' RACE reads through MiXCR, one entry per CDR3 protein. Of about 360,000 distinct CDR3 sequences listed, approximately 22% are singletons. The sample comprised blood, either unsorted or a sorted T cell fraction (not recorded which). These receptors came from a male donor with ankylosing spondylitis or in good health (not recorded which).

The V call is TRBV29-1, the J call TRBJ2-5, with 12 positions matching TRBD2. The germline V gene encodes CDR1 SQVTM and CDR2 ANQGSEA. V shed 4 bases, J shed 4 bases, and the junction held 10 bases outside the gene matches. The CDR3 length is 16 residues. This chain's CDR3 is CSVVGLAGRRGETQYF. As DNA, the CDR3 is TGCAGCGTTGTCGGACTAGCGGGGAGGCGAGGAGAGACCCAGTACTTC. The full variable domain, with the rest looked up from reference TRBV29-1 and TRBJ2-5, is SAVISQKPSRDICQRGTSLTIQCQVDSQVTMMFWYRQQPGQSLTLIATANQGSEATYESGFVIDKFPISRPNLTFSTLTVSNMSPEDSSIYLCSVVGLAGRRGETQYFGPGTRLLVL.

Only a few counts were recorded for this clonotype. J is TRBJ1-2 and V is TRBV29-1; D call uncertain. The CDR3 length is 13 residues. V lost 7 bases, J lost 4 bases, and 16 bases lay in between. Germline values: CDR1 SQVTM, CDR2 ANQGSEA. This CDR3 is CSAPDAVGYGYTF. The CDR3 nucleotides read TGCAGCGCTCCGGACGCAGTGGGCTATGGCTACACCTTC.

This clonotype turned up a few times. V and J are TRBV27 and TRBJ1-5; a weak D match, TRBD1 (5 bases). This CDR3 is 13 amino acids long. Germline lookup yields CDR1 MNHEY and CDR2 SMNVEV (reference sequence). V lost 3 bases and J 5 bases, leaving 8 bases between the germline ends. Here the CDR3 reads CASSFGGDQPQHF. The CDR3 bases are TGTGCCAGCAGTTTTGGGGGAGATCAGCCCCAGCATTTT.

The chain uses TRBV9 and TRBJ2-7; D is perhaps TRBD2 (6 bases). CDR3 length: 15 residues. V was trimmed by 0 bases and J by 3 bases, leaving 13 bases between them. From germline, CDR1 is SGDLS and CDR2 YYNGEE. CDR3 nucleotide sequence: TGTGCCAGCAGCGTAGGTAGTAGCGGATACTACGAGCAGTACTTC. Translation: CASSVGSSGYYEQYF.

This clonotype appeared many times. The CDR3 nucleotides are TGTGCCAGCAGTGCTCCGGGACACCTCTACGAGCAGTACTTC. Amino acid sequence: CASSAPGHLYEQYF. The gene calls are TRBV12-3 or TRBV12-4 and TRBJ2-7; D perhaps matches TRBD1 (6 bases). The ends were cut back, 5 bases at V and 3 bases at J, with 14 bases in the middle. The CDR3 is made up of 14 amino acids.

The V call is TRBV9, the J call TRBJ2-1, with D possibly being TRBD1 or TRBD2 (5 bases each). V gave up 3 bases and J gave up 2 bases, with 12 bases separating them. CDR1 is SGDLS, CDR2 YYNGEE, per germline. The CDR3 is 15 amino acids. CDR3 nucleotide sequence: TGTGCCAGCAGCGCCGCCGGGACGACCTACAATGAGCAGTTCTTC. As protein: CASSAAGTTYNEQFF.

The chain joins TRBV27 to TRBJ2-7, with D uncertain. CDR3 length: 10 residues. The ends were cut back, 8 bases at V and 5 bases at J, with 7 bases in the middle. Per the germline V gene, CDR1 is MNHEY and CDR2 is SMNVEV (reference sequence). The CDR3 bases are TGTGCCAGCGGTTCGGACGAGCAGTACTTC. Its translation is CASGSDEQYF.

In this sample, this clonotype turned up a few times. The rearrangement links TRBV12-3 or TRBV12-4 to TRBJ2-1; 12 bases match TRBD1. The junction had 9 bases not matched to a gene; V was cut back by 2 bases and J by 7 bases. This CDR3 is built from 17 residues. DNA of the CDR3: TGTGCCAGCAGTTTAACGGGACAGGGGGCGGTGGGAAATGAGCAGTTCTTC. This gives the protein CASSLTGQGAVGNEQFF.

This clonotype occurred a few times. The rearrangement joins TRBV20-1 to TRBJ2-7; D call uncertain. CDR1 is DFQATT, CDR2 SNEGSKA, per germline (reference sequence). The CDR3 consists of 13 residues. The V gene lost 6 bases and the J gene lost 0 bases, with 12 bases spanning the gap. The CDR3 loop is CSAPPLGSYEQYF. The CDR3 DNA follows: TGCAGTGCCCCACCCCTAGGCTCCTACGAGCAGTACTTC.